Below, 4 T cell receptor beta chains from the same sample are listed, as sequenced in a study of shared clonotypes between healthy human individuals. Positively selected for CCR7, the CD45RO-negative cells used as naive CD8 cells excluded terminally differentiated effector memory CD45RA+ cells. Data came from immunoSEQ multiplex PCR; TCRdb stores just in-frame clones and leaves some out. There are just over 2,000,000 clones in the sample; approximately 94% occur only once, and approximately 1.2% lies in the top ten. The sequencing input was naive CD8+ T cells sorted from blood. All receptors come from a man between 18 and 35 years old in good health.

The chain links TRBV2 to TRBJ2-3; 7 bases agree with TRBD2. The junction had 6 bases not matched to a gene; V was cut back by 6 bases and J by 0 bases. The CDR3 length is 15 residues. CDR1 is SNHLY and CDR2 is FYNNEI in the germline V gene. For the CDR3, the DNA is TGTGCCAGCAGGAGGAGCGGGACCAGCACAGATACGCAGTATTTT. Its protein is CASRRSGTSTDTQYF.

The chain's CDR3 is CSVEDAKGHPRGAFF. In DNA form, the CDR3 reads TGCAGCGTTGAAGATGCTAAAGGGCACCCAAGAGGGGCTTTCTTT. This rearrangement joins TRBV29-1 to TRBJ1-1; D is unclear. Germline-derived CDR1 and CDR2 are SQVTM and ANQGSEA. V dropped 0 bases and J dropped 11 bases, with 22 bases sitting between them. The CDR3 length is 15 residues. Full variable domain (outside the CDR3, taken from reference TRBV29-1 and TRBJ1-1): SAVISQKPSRDICQRGTSLTIQCQVDSQVTMMFWYRQQPGQSLTLIATANQGSEATYESGFVIDKFPISRPNLTFSTLTVSNMSPEDSSIYLCSVEDAKGHPRGAFFGQGTRLTVV.

The chain links TRBV7-2 to TRBJ2-7; D gene uncertain. This CDR3 contains 14 residues. Deletions cut 5 bases from V and 3 bases from J, with 14 bases between. From germline, CDR1 is SGHTA and CDR2 FQGNSA. The CDR3 loop reads CASSRPNADYEQYF. CDR3 coding DNA: TGTGCCAGCAGCAGACCTAACGCTGACTACGAGCAGTACTTC.

A single count supports this clone. The rearrangement joins TRBV28 to TRBJ2-5; weak D call: TRBD2 (6 bases). Germline CDR1 MDHEN, CDR2 SYDVKM. Trimming pared 5 bases from V and 2 bases from J, leaving 12 bases between. The CDR3 runs to 14 residues. CDR3 sequence reads: CASSVPGLQETQYF. In DNA form, the CDR3 reads TGTGCCAGCAGTGTGCCGGGACTTCAAGAGACCCAGTACTTC.